This T cell receptor (beta chain) was documented in a study of blood T cell repertoires in COVID-19. Study-wide background: Acute and convalescent COVID-19 samples came from the United States, Italy and Spain. PBMCs, B-cell-depleted T cells, or T cells provided the cDNA or gDNA that made up the material.

In Seattle, patients joined the study during active infection and were tracked longitudinally. CDR3 length: 14 amino acids. With 5 bases clipped from V and 2 bases from J, the junction kept 4 bases outside the gene matches. Germline values: CDR1 MNHEY, CDR2 SMNVEV (reference sequence). This table comes from immunoSEQ multiplex PCR, and its TCRdb copy is limited to in-frame clones, with some not included. The data contain some 290,000 clones, around 91% of them seen just once; the ten biggest clones take up approximately 0.98%. This clonotype was sampled from a woman in her thirties or forties with COVID-19, enrolled during active disease. Sequencing was done on a sample of peripheral blood. This chain joins TRBV27 and TRBJ2-5; 8 bases are shared with TRBD2. CDR3 sequence reads: CASSPRGGQETQYF. CDR3 in DNA: TGTGCCAGCAGTCCACGGGGGGGTCAAGAGACCCAGTACTTC.